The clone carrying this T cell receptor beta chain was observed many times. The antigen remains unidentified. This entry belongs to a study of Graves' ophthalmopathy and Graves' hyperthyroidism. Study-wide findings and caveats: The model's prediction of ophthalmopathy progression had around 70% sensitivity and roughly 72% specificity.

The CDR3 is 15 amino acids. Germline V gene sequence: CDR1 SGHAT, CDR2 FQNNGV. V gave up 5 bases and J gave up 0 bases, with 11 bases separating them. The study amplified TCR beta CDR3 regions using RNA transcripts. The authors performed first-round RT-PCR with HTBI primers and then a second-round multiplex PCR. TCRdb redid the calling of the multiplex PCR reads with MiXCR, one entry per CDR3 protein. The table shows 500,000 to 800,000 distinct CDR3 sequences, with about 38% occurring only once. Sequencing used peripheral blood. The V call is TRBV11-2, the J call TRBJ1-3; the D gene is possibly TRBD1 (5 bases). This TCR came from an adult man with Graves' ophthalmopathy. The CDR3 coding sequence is TGTGCCAGCAGCCCAACAGGACACTCTGGAAACACCATATATTTT. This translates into CASSPTGHSGNTIYF.